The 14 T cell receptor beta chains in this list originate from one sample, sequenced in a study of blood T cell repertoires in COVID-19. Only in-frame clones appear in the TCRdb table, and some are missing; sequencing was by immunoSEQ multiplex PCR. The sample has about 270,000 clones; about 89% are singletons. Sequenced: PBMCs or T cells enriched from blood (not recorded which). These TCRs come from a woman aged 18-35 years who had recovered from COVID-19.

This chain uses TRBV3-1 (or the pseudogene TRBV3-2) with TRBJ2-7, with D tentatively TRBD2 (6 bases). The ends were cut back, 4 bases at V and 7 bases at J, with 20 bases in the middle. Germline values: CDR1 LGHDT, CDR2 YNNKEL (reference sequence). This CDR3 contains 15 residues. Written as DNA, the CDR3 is TGTGCCAGCAGCCTTTGGAGGGCCCCACGGCCAGAGCAGTACTTC. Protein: CASSLWRAPRPEQYF.

The CDR3 spells CASSQGGLVSGANVLTF. The CDR3, as DNA: TGCGCCAGCAGCCAAGGGGGCTTGGTCTCTGGGGCCAACGTCCTGACTTTC. The chain has TRBV4-3 and TRBJ2-6; the D gene is possibly TRBD1 (5 bases). This CDR3 region has 17 residues. Per the germline V gene, CDR1 is LGHNA and CDR2 is YSLEER. With 1 base removed from V and 0 bases from J, the gap between germline ends came to 10 bases.

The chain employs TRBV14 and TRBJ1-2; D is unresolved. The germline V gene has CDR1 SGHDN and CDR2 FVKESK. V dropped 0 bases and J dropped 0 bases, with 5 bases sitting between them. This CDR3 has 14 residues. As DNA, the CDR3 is TGTGCCAGCAGCCAAGACAGTTCTAACTATGGCTACACCTTC. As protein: CASSQDSSNYGYTF.

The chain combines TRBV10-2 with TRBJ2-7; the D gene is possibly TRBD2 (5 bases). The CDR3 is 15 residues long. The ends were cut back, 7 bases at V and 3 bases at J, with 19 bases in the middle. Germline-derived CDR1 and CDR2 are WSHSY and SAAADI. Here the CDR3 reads CASKWRTLGNYEQYF. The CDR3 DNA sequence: TGCGCCAGCAAGTGGCGGACTCTAGGCAACTACGAGCAGTACTTC.

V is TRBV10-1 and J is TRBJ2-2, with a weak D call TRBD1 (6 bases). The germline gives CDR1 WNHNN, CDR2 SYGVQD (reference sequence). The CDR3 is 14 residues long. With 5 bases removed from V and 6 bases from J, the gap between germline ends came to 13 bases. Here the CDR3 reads CASSTQTGPGELFF. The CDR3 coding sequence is TGCGCCAGCAGTACTCAAACAGGGCCCGGGGAGCTGTTTTTT.

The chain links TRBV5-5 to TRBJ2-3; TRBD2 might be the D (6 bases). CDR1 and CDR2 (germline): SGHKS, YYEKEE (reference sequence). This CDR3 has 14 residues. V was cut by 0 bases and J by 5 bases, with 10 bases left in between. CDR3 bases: TGTGCCAGCAGCTTGGAGTGGGGACTAGATACGCAGTATTTT. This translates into CASSLEWGLDTQYF.

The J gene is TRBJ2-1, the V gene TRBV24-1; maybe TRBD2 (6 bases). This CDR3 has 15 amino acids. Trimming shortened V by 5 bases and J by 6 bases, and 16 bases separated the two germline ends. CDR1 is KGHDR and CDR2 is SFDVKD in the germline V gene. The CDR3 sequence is CATSAPGVQSNEQFF. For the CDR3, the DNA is TGTGCCACCAGTGCTCCGGGAGTCCAGTCCAATGAGCAGTTCTTC.

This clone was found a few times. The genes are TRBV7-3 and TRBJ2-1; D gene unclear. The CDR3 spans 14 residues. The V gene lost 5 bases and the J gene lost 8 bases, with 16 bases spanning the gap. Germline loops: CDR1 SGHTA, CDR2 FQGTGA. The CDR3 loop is CASSPQPSGDEQFF. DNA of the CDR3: TGTGCCAGCAGCCCACAGCCCTCTGGCGATGAGCAGTTCTTC.

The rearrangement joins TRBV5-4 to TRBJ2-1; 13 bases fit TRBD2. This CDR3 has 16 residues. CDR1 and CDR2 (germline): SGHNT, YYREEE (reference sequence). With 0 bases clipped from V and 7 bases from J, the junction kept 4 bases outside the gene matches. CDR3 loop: CASSLGTSGGGNEQFF. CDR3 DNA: TGTGCCAGCAGCTTGGGGACTAGCGGGGGAGGGAATGAGCAGTTCTTC.

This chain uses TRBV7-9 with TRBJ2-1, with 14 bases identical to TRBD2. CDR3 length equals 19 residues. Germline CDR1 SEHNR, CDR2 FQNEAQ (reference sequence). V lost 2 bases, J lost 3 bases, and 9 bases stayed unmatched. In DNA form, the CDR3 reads TGTGCCAGCAGCTTAATCTCGACTAGCGGGAGGGCCTTCTACAATGAGCAGTTCTTC. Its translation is CASSLISTSGRAFYNEQFF. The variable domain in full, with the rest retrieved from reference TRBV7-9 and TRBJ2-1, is DTGVSQNPRHKITKRGQNVTFRCDPISEHNRLYWYRQTLGQGPEFLTYFQNEAQLEKSRLLSDRFSAERPKGSFSTLEIQRTEQGDSAMYLCASSLISTSGRAFYNEQFFGPGTRLTVL.

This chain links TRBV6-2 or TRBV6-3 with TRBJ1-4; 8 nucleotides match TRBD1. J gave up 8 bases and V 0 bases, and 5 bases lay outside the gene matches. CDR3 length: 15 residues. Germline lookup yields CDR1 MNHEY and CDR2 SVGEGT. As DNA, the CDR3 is TGTGCCAGCAGTTACTCGACAGGGGAAGGCGAAAAACTGTTTTTT. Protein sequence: CASSYSTGEGEKLFF.

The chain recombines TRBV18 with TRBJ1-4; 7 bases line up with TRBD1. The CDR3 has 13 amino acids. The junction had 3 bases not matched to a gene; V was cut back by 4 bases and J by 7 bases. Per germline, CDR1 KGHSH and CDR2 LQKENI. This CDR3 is CASSRDRIEKLFF. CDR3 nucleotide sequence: TGTGCCAGCTCACGGGACAGAATTGAAAAACTGTTTTTT.

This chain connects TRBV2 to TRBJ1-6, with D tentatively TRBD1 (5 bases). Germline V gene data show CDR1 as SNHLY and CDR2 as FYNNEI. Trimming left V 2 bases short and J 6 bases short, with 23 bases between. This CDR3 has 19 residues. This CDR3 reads CASSESPTLAVTVNSPLHF. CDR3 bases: TGTGCCAGCAGTGAATCCCCAACGCTCGCGGTGACAGTTAATTCACCCCTCCACTTT.

The CDR3: CASSLWTSGTKETQYF. The CDR3 nucleotides are TGTGCCAGCAGCCTCTGGACTAGCGGGACTAAAGAGACCCAGTACTTC. The V call is TRBV5-4, the J call TRBJ2-5; 12 nucleotides align to TRBD2. Trimming removed 4 bases from V and 3 bases from J; junction bases left unmatched: 7. The CDR3 is 16 amino acids. Germline V gene sequence: CDR1 SGHNT, CDR2 YYREEE (reference sequence).